This TCR beta chain is from a study of T cells in Graves' hyperthyroidism and ophthalmopathy. On the study more broadly: It was at initial diagnosis, before any treatment, that peripheral blood was collected.

Amplification of TCR beta CDR3 regions used RNA as the template. TCR CDR3 regions were first amplified by RT-PCR with HTBI primers. TCRdb reanalysed the multiplex PCR reads using MiXCR and keeps one entry per CDR3 protein. Here the sample spans some 490,000 distinct CDR3 sequences, roughly a sixth being singletons. Losses at the gene ends were 4 bases for V and 2 bases for J; bases not matched to a gene: 6. The CDR3 has 16 amino acids. Germline CDR1 reads SGHRS; CDR2 reads YFSETQ. This clonotype was detected many times. Uncontrolled infection, other autoimmune disease, pregnancy and lactation each barred patients from inclusion.

The source is a woman aged 25-40 years with Graves' ophthalmopathy. The sample comprised blood. The chain has TRBV5-1 and TRBJ2-2, with 9 bases matching TRBD2. Written as DNA, the CDR3 is TGCGCCAGCAGCATTACCGGGACTAGCAACACCGGGGAGCTGTTTTTT. This sequence encodes CASSITGTSNTGELFF.